Each of the 28 T cell receptor beta chains below was sequenced from the same sample in a study of early T cells in non-severe SARS-CoV-2 infection (dated by TCRdb to about 2021). The method was 5' RACE. This sample was sequenced with a NextSeq 500. In-frame beta chains were kept once TCRdb had trimmed the public reads at Q25 with fastp and called clones with MiXCR. Rows matching on CDR3 protein sequence are summarized as one entry with the most common DNA and genes. The sample table lists around 110,000 distinct CDR3 sequences, around 10% of them with a count of one. The top ten clones comprise under 9% of the sample. The specimen sequenced was whole blood. The receptors originated from an adult who was a healthcare worker with PCR-confirmed SARS-CoV-2 infection or an uninfected control (not recorded which).

At least ten counts were recorded for this clonotype. V gene TRBV6-1 combines with J gene TRBJ2-7, with a tentative D call TRBD2 (5 bases). The ends were cut back, 1 base at V and 2 bases at J, with 6 bases in the middle. Germline V lookup: CDR1 MNHNS, CDR2 SASEGT. This CDR3 spans 13 amino acids. CDR3: CASSEDGAYEQYF. DNA for the CDR3: TGTGCCAGCAGTGAAGACGGGGCCTACGAGCAGTACTTC.

The sample holds many counts of this clonotype. The rearrangement uses TRBV18 and TRBJ2-1; 10 bases align to TRBD1. The CDR3 consists of 16 residues. In germline, CDR1 is KGHSH, CDR2 LQKENI. The junction had 9 bases not matched to a gene; V was cut back by 3 bases and J by 7 bases. In DNA form, the CDR3 reads TGTGCCAGCTCACCGCCAGGGTTGGGACAGGGGAATGAGCAGTTCTTC. Translation: CASSPPGLGQGNEQFF.

The genes are TRBV12-3 or TRBV12-4 and TRBJ2-7; 11 bases match TRBD2. V was pared by 6 bases and J by 3 bases, with 7 bases of the junction left unmatched. This CDR3 has 15 amino acids. This chain's CDR3 is CASRPRLAGIYEQYF. CDR3 in DNA: TGTGCCAGCAGGCCACGACTAGCGGGGATCTACGAGCAGTACTTC.

This clonotype was recorded once. The chain recombines TRBV5-4 with TRBJ2-3, with 9 positions matching TRBD2. Germline values: CDR1 SGHNT, CDR2 YYREEE (reference sequence). With V trimmed by 4 bases and J by 0 bases, 6 bases remained unmatched. This CDR3 has 16 residues. The CDR3: CASSRATSGSTDTQYF. The CDR3 coding sequence is TGTGCCAGCAGCCGAGCGACTAGCGGTAGCACAGATACGCAGTATTTT.

CDR3 region: CSASQGAFSTEAFF. The CDR3 region has the DNA TGCAGTGCTTCACAGGGGGCTTTCAGCACTGAAGCTTTCTTT. The V gene is TRBV20-1, the J gene TRBJ1-1; 9 bases fit TRBD1. This CDR3 is 14 amino acids long. V lost 5 bases, J lost 4 bases, and 8 bases stayed unmatched. Germline V gene sequence: CDR1 DFQATT, CDR2 SNEGSKA (reference sequence).

In DNA form, the CDR3 reads TGTGCCAGCAGCCAACCTCCGGAGAATCAGCCCCAGCATTTT. It yields the protein CASSQPPENQPQHF. The chain recombines TRBV6-2 or TRBV6-3 with TRBJ1-5; D is unclear. The CDR3 is 14 residues long. In germline, CDR1 is MNHEY, CDR2 SVGEGT. V lost 6 bases to trimming and J lost 4 bases, with 13 bases between them.

This clonotype appeared a few times. The chain carries TRBV28 and TRBJ1-2, with D possibly TRBD1 on 5 matching bases. Deletions cut 4 bases from V and 4 bases from J, with 10 bases between. CDR3 length: 13 amino acids. CDR1 is MDHEN and CDR2 is SYDVKM in the germline V gene. The CDR3, as DNA: TGTGCCAGCAGTTCGCCAGGGTTCTATGGCTACACCTTC. Translating it yields CASSSPGFYGYTF.

This clonotype has more than one count but fewer than ten. The chain couples TRBV28 to TRBJ2-3; D is possibly TRBD1 (6 bases). The CDR3 totals 16 residues. Germline-derived CDR1 and CDR2 are MDHEN and SYDVKM. The V gene lost 4 bases and the J gene lost 3 bases, with 17 bases spanning the gap. DNA for the CDR3: TGTGCCAGCAGTTCCTCCGCGGCAGGGGATACAGATACGCAGTATTTT. This translates into CASSSSAAGDTDTQYF.

This clonotype was observed a few times. The rearrangement joins TRBV7-2 to TRBJ2-5; D call uncertain. The germline V gene encodes CDR1 SGHTA and CDR2 FQGNSA. V lost 2 bases and J lost 2, with 9 bases in between. The CDR3 sequence is 14 residues long. The CDR3 region is CASSLRLQQETQYF. As DNA, the CDR3 is TGTGCCAGCAGCTTAAGACTCCAACAAGAGACCCAGTACTTC.

This clonotype appeared once. A single base separates this from a much larger clone, so it may be a read error. The chain recombines TRBV11-2 with TRBJ1-1; the match to TRBD1 covers 7 bases. This CDR3 is 14 amino acids long. Germline CDR1 and CDR2: SGHAT and FQNNGV. CDR3 nucleotides: TGTGCCAGCAGCCGGGCACAGGGGAGCACTGGAGCTTTCTTT. Protein sequence: CASSRAQGSTGAFF.

Ten or more counts support this clonotype. The chain has TRBV2 and TRBJ2-3; TRBD2 is a possible D gene (5 bases). The germline V gene has CDR1 SNHLY and CDR2 FYNNEI. The CDR3 runs to 12 residues. Trimming shortened V by 6 bases and J by 6 bases, and 10 bases separated the two germline ends. CDR3 residues: CASRAVADTQYF. The CDR3 nucleotides are TGTGCCAGCAGGGCCGTAGCGGATACGCAGTATTTT.

This sequence joins TRBV6-2 or TRBV6-3 and TRBJ1-6; D perhaps matches TRBD1 (5 bases). Germline loops: CDR1 MNHEY, CDR2 SVGEGT. The CDR3 covers 13 residues. The V end lost 10 bases, the J end lost 9 bases, and 16 bases lay between the germline ends. CDR3 in DNA: TGTGCCACCATGGAGGGGAGAGGTTCACCCCTCCACTTT. Protein product: CATMEGRGSPLHF.

The rearrangement joins TRBV5-1 to TRBJ2-3; perhaps TRBD2 as D (5 bases). Trimming cost V 1 base and J 0 bases, with 9 bases left between them. The CDR3 loop spans 15 amino acids. Per the germline V gene, CDR1 is SGHRS and CDR2 is YFSETQ. Here the CDR3 reads CASSLQRPSTDTQYF. The CDR3 coding sequence is TGCGCCAGCAGCTTGCAGCGGCCTAGCACAGATACGCAGTATTTT.

This clonotype has just a few counts. The chain links TRBV20-1 to TRBJ2-7, with 10 bases fitting TRBD1. Germline V gives CDR1 DFQATT, CDR2 SNEGSKA (reference sequence). V lost 6 bases, J lost 0 bases, and 5 bases stayed unmatched. The CDR3 has 14 amino acids. This chain's CDR3 is CSAVRDRGSYEQYF. The CDR3 nucleotides are TGCAGTGCCGTCCGGGACAGGGGCTCCTACGAGCAGTACTTC.

This clonotype was seen many times. This chain joins TRBV12-3 or TRBV12-4 and TRBJ2-5; D uncertain. The CDR3 has 13 residues. V shed 3 bases and J shed 3 bases, with 8 bases lying between them. The chain's CDR3 is CASSFRQEETQYF. CDR3 sequence (DNA): TGTGCCAGCAGTTTCAGACAAGAAGAGACCCAGTACTTC.

This clonotype was counted between two and nine times. The gene calls are TRBV30 and TRBJ1-4; D might be TRBD1 (5 bases). V lost 3 bases to trimming and J lost 0 bases, with 8 bases between them. CDR3 length: 14 amino acids. The V gene's germline CDR1 is GTSNPN and CDR2 SVGIG (reference sequence). The CDR3 nucleotides read TGTGCCTGGAGCCGGACACCAACTAATGAAAAACTGTTTTTT. Its protein is CAWSRTPTNEKLFF. The full variable domain, with the rest looked up from reference TRBV30 and TRBJ1-4, is SQTIHQWPATLVQPVGSPLSLECTVEGTSNPNLYWYRQAAGRGLQLLFYSVGIGQISSEVPQNLSASRPQDRQFILSSKKLLLSDSGFYLCAWSRTPTNEKLFFGSGTQLSVL.

This clonotype has ten or more counts. CDR3 coding DNA: TGTGCCATCAGTGAAAGTCAGGTGAAAGCTGGGGCCAACGTCCTGACTTTC. Residues: CAISESQVKAGANVLTF. This chain links TRBV10-3 with TRBJ2-6; D remains ambiguous. Germline V CDR1 and CDR2: ENHRY, SYGVKD. V gave up 3 bases and J gave up 2 bases, with 14 bases separating them. The CDR3 extends over 17 amino acids.

The chain combines TRBV4-3 with TRBJ2-1, with 8 bases fitting TRBD2. V was pared by 1 base and J by 8 bases, with 10 bases of the junction left unmatched. Germline CDR1 reads LGHNA; CDR2 reads YSLEER. The CDR3 is 16 residues long. CDR3 in amino acids: CASSQAGTRQFYEQFF. As DNA, the CDR3 is TGCGCCAGCAGCCAAGCCGGGACTAGGCAGTTTTATGAGCAGTTCTTC.

The chain links TRBV28 to TRBJ2-3; maybe TRBD1 (6 bases). CDR3 size: 13 residues. Per germline, CDR1 MDHEN and CDR2 SYDVKM. Deletions cut 10 bases from V and 4 bases from J, with 15 bases between. CDR3 bases: TGTGCCACTTCACAGGGTTATCCAGATACGCAGTATTTT. Its translation: CATSQGYPDTQYF. Full variable domain (missing parts from reference TRBV28 and TRBJ2-3): DVKVTQSSRYLVKRTGEKVFLECVQDMDHENMFWYRQDPGLGLRLIYFSYDVKMKEKGDIPEGYSVSREKKERFSLILESASTNQTSMYLCATSQGYPDTQYFGPGTRLTVL.

The chain combines TRBV27 with TRBJ2-3; 7 bases align to TRBD2. The CDR3 runs 14 residues. Germline CDR1 and CDR2: MNHEY and SMNVEV (reference sequence). The junction had 9 bases not matched to a gene; V was cut back by 11 bases and J by 1 base. CDR3 amino acids: CAVRREPGTDTQYF. Here the CDR3 DNA reads TGTGCCGTCCGGCGGGAGCCGGGCACAGATACGCAGTATTTT.

This clonotype was detected only a few times. The chain uses TRBV10-3 and TRBJ2-7; the match to TRBD2 covers 10 bases. CDR1 and CDR2 from the germline V gene are ENHRY and SYGVKD. The CDR3 totals 18 residues. Trimming removed 8 bases from V and 3 bases from J; junction bases left unmatched: 19. This CDR3 is CAIGPSSPTSGTLYEQYF. The CDR3 nucleotides are TGTGCCATCGGCCCCTCCTCGCCCACTAGCGGGACCCTCTACGAGCAGTACTTC.

This clonotype was observed at least ten times. The rearrangement joins TRBV24-1 to TRBJ2-6, with a possible D match to TRBD1 (6 bases). Trimming cost V 4 bases and J 2 bases, with 17 bases left between them. The CDR3 runs 18 residues. Per germline, CDR1 KGHDR and CDR2 SFDVKD. The CDR3 is CATSEAGTNSPGANVLTF. Here the CDR3 DNA reads TGTGCCACCAGTGAGGCCGGGACAAACTCCCCTGGGGCCAACGTCCTGACTTTC.

As regards this clonotype: It may be a read error: a sequence one base away is much more abundant. The genes are TRBV10-1 and TRBJ2-2; D may correspond to TRBD1 or TRBD2 (5 bases each). Looked up from germline, CDR1 is WNHNN and CDR2 is SYGVQD (reference sequence). The length of the CDR3 is 14 residues. Trimming took 6 bases from V and 4 from J, leaving 12 bases between them. This CDR3 reads CASSSGGITGELFF. The CDR3 DNA sequence: TGCGCCAGCAGCTCTGGGGGTATCACCGGGGAGCTGTTTTTT.

This clonotype was picked up a small number of times. This chain links TRBV7-2 with TRBJ2-3, with D possibly matching TRBD2 (6 bases). The CDR3 loop spans 17 amino acids. The germline CDR1 and CDR2 sequences are SGHTA and FQGNSA. V lost 1 base to trimming and J lost 2 bases, with 16 bases between them. CDR3 amino acids: CASSLGPGLTLTDTQYF. CDR3 DNA: TGTGCCAGCAGCTTAGGCCCGGGACTTACCCTCACAGATACGCAGTATTTT.

This clonotype was detected ten times or more. CDR3 coding DNA: TGTGCCAGCAGTACCCGACAGGGCGCCACCGGGGAGCTGTTTTTT. Its translation is CASSTRQGATGELFF. This chain uses TRBV6-5 with TRBJ2-2; 7 bases match TRBD1. Germline-derived CDR1 and CDR2 are MNHEY and SVGAGI. J was trimmed by 4 bases and V by 5 bases; bases with no gene match: 7. The CDR3 sequence is 15 residues long.

This clonotype has just a few counts. The rearrangement uses TRBV10-3 and TRBJ2-5; 7 bases are shared with TRBD1. Germline trimming cut 4 bases from V and 8 bases from J; bases unmatched to any gene: 10. The germline gives CDR1 ENHRY, CDR2 SYGVKD. This CDR3 spans 14 amino acids. CDR3 amino acids: CAISGGTEGNTQYF. The CDR3 coding sequence is TGTGCCATCAGTGGGGGGACAGAGGGAAACACCCAGTACTTC.

This clonotype was counted many times. The rearrangement uses TRBV12-3 or TRBV12-4 and TRBJ1-1, with TRBD1 as a possible D gene (5 bases). Between the trimmed V and J ends, which lost 4 bases and 0 bases, there was a span of 9 bases. The CDR3 has 14 amino acids. For the CDR3, the DNA is TGTGCCAGCAGTTGGGGGGGATTGAACACTGAAGCTTTCTTT. Translation: CASSWGGLNTEAFF.

Here the CDR3 reads CASSQDFDRVTGELFF. The CDR3 nucleotides are TGCGCCAGCAGCCAAGACTTCGACAGGGTCACCGGGGAGCTGTTTTTT. The chain recombines TRBV4-3 with TRBJ2-2; 7 bases fit TRBD1. The V gene's germline CDR1 is LGHNA and CDR2 YSLEER. The CDR3 contains 16 residues. J gave up 4 bases and V 0 bases, and 5 bases lay outside the gene matches.